These 14 T cell receptor beta chains share one sample of origin, sequenced in a study of T cell clonality in common variable immunodeficiency. Study-wide findings and caveats: Reportedly, TCR beta sequences from common variable immunodeficiency showed fewer deletions and N-nucleotide insertions.

Their recognized antigens are unknown. TCRdb keeps only in-frame clones here, not all; method: immunoSEQ multiplex PCR. This sample contains 15,000 to 17,000 clones. Sequencing used peripheral blood mononuclear cells. The receptors here all came from a human donor with common variable immunodeficiency.

Concerning this clone: The read stops 3 residues short of the end of the CDR3; the missing end is completed from the germline J gene. The chain links TRBV28 to TRBJ2-1; TRBD1 matches at 7 bases. The CDR3 contains 17 residues. Unmatched junction bases numbered 11, after V lost 6 bases and J lost 0 bases. The V gene's germline CDR1 is MDHEN and CDR2 SYDVKM. CDR3 DNA, as far as it was read: TGTGCCAGCAGAGGGGGCCGAATAGCGCTCTCCTACAATGAG. Its translation: CASRGGRIALSYNE. The entire CDR3 sequence reads CASRGGRIALSYNEQFF. Full variable domain (remainder filled in from reference TRBV28 and TRBJ2-1): DVKVTQSSRYLVKRTGEKVFLECVQDMDHENMFWYRQDPGLGLRLIYFSYDVKMKEKGDIPEGYSVSREKKERFSLILESASTNQTSMYLCASRGGRIALSYNEQFFGPGTRLTVL.

With respect to this clone: With the read ending 3 residues before the CDR3 end, the germline J gene is used to fill in that end. J is TRBJ1-5 and V is TRBV6-2 or TRBV6-3; D is ambiguous. Germline CDR1 is MNHEY and CDR2 is SVGEGT. The V and J ends lost 2 bases and 7 bases respectively, with 12 bases between them. This CDR3 spans 14 amino acids. CDR3 sequence: CASSYEGGFQPQHF. The sequenced CDR3 bases are TGTGCCAGCAGTTACGAGGGTGGGTTCCAGCCC.

Details on this clone: The read gets to within 3 residues of the CDR3 end, and the germline J gene fills in the rest. V and J are TRBV20-1 and TRBJ2-1; 7 bases agree with TRBD2. J lost 2 bases, V lost 6 bases, and 7 bases had no gene match. The CDR3 sequence is 14 residues long. Looked up from germline, CDR1 is DFQATT and CDR2 is SNEGSKA (reference sequence). CDR3 sequence reads: CSASPSGAYNEQFF. The sequenced part of the CDR3 DNA is TGCAGTGCAAGTCCTAGCGGAGCCTACAATGAG.

CDR3: CASSPSAGGPGGRTGELFF. The DNA read from the CDR3 is TGTGCCAGCAGCCCCTCGGCGGGAGGGCCGGGTGGGCGCACCGGGGAG. The rearrangement links TRBV2 to TRBJ2-2; 9 bases line up with TRBD2. The CDR3 end falls 3 residues outside the read, so it is completed with the germline J gene. The CDR3 spans 19 residues. Looked up from germline, CDR1 is SNHLY and CDR2 is FYNNEI. V dropped 6 bases and J dropped 4; count of bases not matched to a gene: 18.

A word on this clone: The sequence runs out 3 residues before the end of the CDR3; the remainder is reconstructed from the germline J gene. This chain links TRBV2 with TRBJ2-1, with TRBD2 identical over 9 bases. The germline CDR1 and CDR2 sequences are SNHLY and FYNNEI. The V segment lost 5 bases and the J segment 4 bases; nucleotides outside the gene matches: 9. The CDR3 loop spans 16 amino acids. The chain's CDR3 is CASSPASGGIYNEQFF. The part of the CDR3 DNA that was read is TGTGCCAGCAGTCCAGCGAGCGGGGGGATTTACAATGAG.

For this clone: The read finishes 3 residues shy of the CDR3 end, and the germline J gene is used to complete it. The chain uses TRBV7-8 and TRBJ2-2; 9 bases agree with TRBD2. Germline CDR1 SGHVS, CDR2 FQNEAQ. CDR3 size: 17 residues. Losses at the gene ends were 1 base for V and 4 bases for J; bases not matched to a gene: 7. The CDR3 region is CASSLDLAGWGTGELFF. CDR3 DNA (partial): TGTGCCAGCAGCTTAGACCTAGCGGGATGGGGCACCGGGGAG.

Regarding this clone: The read ends 3 residues early relative to the CDR3; the germline J gene fills the gap. V gene TRBV18 combines with J gene TRBJ1-1, with D possibly being TRBD1 (5 bases). The germline gives CDR1 KGHSH, CDR2 LQKENI. The V end was cut by 3 bases, the J end by 1 base, with 6 bases between. The CDR3 is 13 residues long. The covered CDR3 bases are TGTGCCAGCTCACCGGACACGAACACTGAA. It encodes CASSPDTNTE. The complete CDR3 sequence is CASSPDTNTEAFF.

Details on this clone: The CDR3 goes on 3 residues after the read ends, and that part is filled in from the germline J gene. The chain recombines TRBV2 with TRBJ2-5, with D possibly matching TRBD1 (6 bases). The germline gives CDR1 SNHLY, CDR2 FYNNEI. This CDR3 contains 14 residues. V was clipped by 5 bases and J by 2 bases, with 12 bases between them. This chain's CDR3 is CASSLQGLQETQYF. CDR3 DNA, as far as it was read: TGTGCCAGCAGTCTACAGGGTCTACAAGAGACC.

Details on this clone: The read halts 3 residues ahead of the CDR3 end, with the missing end drawn from the germline J gene. This chain connects TRBV19 to TRBJ1-2, with TRBD1 matching 7 bases. The CDR3 is 13 residues long. The V gene's germline CDR1 is LNHDA and CDR2 SQIVND (reference sequence). Trimming removed 6 bases from V and 7 bases from J; junction bases left unmatched: 8. The DNA read from the CDR3 is TGTGCCAGTAGCCCCGGGACAGCTATTGGC. Its protein is CASSPGTAIG. The entire CDR3 reads CASSPGTAIGYTF.

Note on this clone: The read finishes 3 residues shy of the CDR3 end, and the germline J gene is used to complete it. This chain links TRBV19 with TRBJ1-1, with D tentatively TRBD1 (5 bases). This CDR3 region has 17 residues. Deletions cut 3 bases from V and 1 base from J, with 18 bases between. Per the germline V gene, CDR1 is LNHDA and CDR2 is SQIVND (reference sequence). The CDR3 is CASSIQGPLAPNTEAFF. The CDR3 DNA, read in part, is TGTGCCAGTAGTATCCAGGGCCCCCTTGCACCGAACACTGAA.

Points on this clone: The missing CDR3 end, 3 residues past where the read stops, is filled in from the germline J gene. The J gene is TRBJ2-3, the V gene TRBV6-4; 7 bases agree with TRBD1. In germline, CDR1 is MRHNA, CDR2 SNTAGT. The CDR3 sequence is 18 residues long. Trimming took 0 bases from V and 3 from J; bases not matched to a gene: 12. Here the CDR3 reads CASSDSELTGFITDTQYF. The sequenced part of the CDR3 DNA is TGTGCCAGCAGTGACTCCGAACTGACAGGGTTTATTACAGATACG.

Its frequency marks this clone as medium-sized (0.01 to 0.1%). Sequencing ends 3 residues short of the CDR3 end; the germline J gene provides the rest. The rearrangement joins TRBV7-8 to TRBJ2-7; no clear D gene. CDR1 and CDR2 from the germline V gene are SGHVS and FQNEAQ. This CDR3 has 14 amino acids. Trimming cost V 1 base and J 2 bases, with 9 bases left between them. The CDR3 loop reads CASSLGTTTYEQYF. Incomplete CDR3 DNA: TGTGCCAGCAGCTTAGGAACAACAACCTACGAG.

A remark on this clone: Read sequence stops 3 residues before the CDR3 end, and the germline J gene provides the missing end. The V call is TRBV2, the J call TRBJ1-2, with 11 bases that match TRBD1. CDR1 is SNHLY, CDR2 FYNNEI, per germline. The ends lost 4 bases at V and 4 bases at J; junction bases unmatched: 8. The CDR3 has 16 residues. Incomplete CDR3 DNA: TGTGCCAGCAGTGCGCCGGGACAGGGGGAATTCTATGGC. Translating gives CASSAPGQGEFYG. The complete CDR3 protein is CASSAPGQGEFYGYTF.

As concerns this clone: An end of the junction differs from the germline gene, which may be a read error. The CDR3 end lies 3 residues beyond the end of the read and is filled in from the germline J gene. J is TRBJ2-7 and V is TRBV4-2; 7 positions agree with TRBD1. The germline V gene has CDR1 LGHNA and CDR2 YNFKEQ. The CDR3 has 15 residues. The CDR3 DNA, read in part, is TGCGCCAGCAGCCAACACAAGGGGGCCCACTACGAG. It specifies CASSQHKGAHYE. In full, the CDR3 is CASSQHKGAHYEQYF.